This record looks at one TCR beta chain sequence and its context. The assay was immunoSEQ multiplex PCR, and TCRdb's table has in-frame clones only and misses some. Seen here are a few hundred thousand clones, more than 70% observed once, and the top ten hold around 0.92%. This sample is part of a study of blood T cell repertoires in COVID-19. V trimming: 5 bases; J trimming: 4 bases; junction bases outside the gene matches: 2. Germline lookup yields CDR1 SNHLY and CDR2 FYNNEI. This CDR3 is built from 13 residues. The V and J genes are TRBV2 and TRBJ2-5; 9 positions agree with TRBD2. This sequence originates from a woman in her 30s who had been exposed to COVID-19. The sequencing sample was made of PBMCs or T cells enriched from blood (not recorded which). CDR3 nucleotide sequence: TGTGCCAGCAGTCGCGGGAGGGCAGAGACCCAGTACTTC. This translates into CASSRGRAETQYF.